This is a list of T cell receptor beta chains from one sample in a study of T cells in Graves' hyperthyroidism and ophthalmopathy. One entry per CDR3 protein results from TCRdb running MiXCR on the multiplex PCR reads. The table includes 500,000 to 650,000 distinct CDR3 sequences, approximately 48% detected once. The specimen sequenced was peripheral blood or thyroid tissue (not recorded which). The receptors were gathered from an adult woman with Graves' disease, either hyperthyroidism or ophthalmopathy (not recorded which). The CDR3 runs from the conserved cysteine through the conserved F or W. Fields, in order: J gene, clone size, D gene, V gene, CDR3 DNA, CDR3 protein. The D gene is left open where the match is weak. Clone size appears in some rows only: once, few, many, or a class for an expanded clone.

>TRBJ1-6|many|-|TRBV20-1
TGCAGTGCAGGCAGAAATTCACCCCTCCACTTT
CSAGRNSPLHF
>TRBJ2-7|many|-|TRBV2
TGTGCCAGCAGCGGGACGGGGCCCTACGAGCAGTACTTC
CASSGTGPYEQYF
>TRBJ2-1|few|-|TRBV7-2
TGTGCCAGCAGCTTACGTGGCAATGAGCAGTTCTTC
CASSLRGNEQFF
>TRBJ2-2|-|-|TRBV25-1
TGTGCCAGCAGTGAATCCGGGACAGGGGAGCTGTTTTTT
CASSESGTGELFF
>TRBJ2-2|-|-|TRBV24-1
TGTGCCACCAGTGCAACGGCGAACACCGGGGAGCTGTTTTTT
CATSATANTGELFF
>TRBJ1-5|many|TRBD1|TRBV6-4
TGTGCCAGCAGTGACTCACAGGGGACGGGTCAGCCCCAGCATTTT
CASSDSQGTGQPQHF
>TRBJ1-1|-|-|TRBV30
TGTGCCTGGCGTCGGTTGAACACTGAAGCTTTCTTT
CAWRRLNTEAFF
>TRBJ2-7|-|TRBD1|TRBV12-3/TRBV12-4
TGTGCCAGCAGCTTATGGGGGTTAGGGGGCGCCGTATACGAGCAGTACTTC
CASSLWGLGGAVYEQYF
>TRBJ1-4|many|-|TRBV19
TGTGCCACCCGAAGGGGAATAGAAAAACTGTTTTTT
CATRRGIEKLFF
>TRBJ2-7|once|TRBD2|TRBV7-2
TGTGCCAGCAGCTTAGCGAGCGGGAGAAGTTACGAGCAGTACTTC
CASSLASGRSYEQYF
>TRBJ2-5|-|TRBD2|TRBV29-1
TGCAGCGCCGAAGGGCTAGCGGGAGCTCGTGAGACCCAGTACTTC
CSAEGLAGARETQYF
>TRBJ1-1|once|-|TRBV29-1
TGCAGCGCCGACAGCCTGAACACTGAAGCTTTCTTT
CSADSLNTEAFF
>TRBJ1-1|many|-|TRBV11-2
TGTGCCAGCACCCTATTCGGGGAACCGAACACTGAAGCTTTCTTT
CASTLFGEPNTEAFF
>TRBJ1-1|few|-|TRBV29-1
TGCAGCGTAGCTGACAGTTTGGCTTTCTTT
CSVADSLAFF
>TRBJ1-1|-|-|TRBV24-1
TGTGCCACCAGTGCCGGAAGGGTGAACACTGAAGCTTTCTTT
CATSAGRVNTEAFF
>TRBJ2-5|many|-|TRBV19
TGTGCCAGTAGCGGGACGGCAAACCAAGAGACCCAGTACTTC
CASSGTANQETQYF
>TRBJ2-7|-|-|TRBV28
TGTGCCAGCAGGTCGGGGGCATTTGACGAGCAGTACTTC
CASRSGAFDEQYF
>TRBJ1-6|few|-|TRBV9
TGTGCCAGCAGTTATCTTCAGGGTTTGGGTTCACCCCTCCACTTT
CASSYLQGLGSPLHF
>TRBJ1-2|-|-|TRBV19
TGTGCCAGTAGTCCCCTAGCGGGAGATGAGCAGGGAGTCGGCTACACCTTC
CASSPLAGDEQGVGYTF
>TRBJ1-4|many|-|TRBV20-1
TGCAGTGCTAGATCGACAGAGCGGTTGGAAAAACTGTTTTTT
CSARSTERLEKLFF
>TRBJ2-5|many|TRBD2|TRBV7-8
TGTGCCAGCAGCTTCCGTTATGGTAGCGGGAGGTACCAAGAGACCCAGTACTTC
CASSFRYGSGRYQETQYF
>TRBJ1-2|many|-|TRBV5-1
TGTGCCAGCAGCTTGTCATCCAACTATGGCTACACCTTC
CASSLSSNYGYTF
>TRBJ1-5|-|TRBD1|TRBV2
TGTGCCAGCGTGGACAGGCACAATCAGCCCCAGCATTTT
CASVDRHNQPQHF
>TRBJ1-1|few|-|TRBV20-1
TGCAGTGCTATTCCCAGGGCGGCCACTGAAGCTTTCTTT
CSAIPRAATEAFF
>TRBJ2-7|few|-|TRBV10-3
TGTGCCATCGGCCTAGCGCCCACTGAGCAGTACTTC
CAIGLAPTEQYF